Listed below are T cell receptor beta chains from one sample, sequenced in a study of cytomegalovirus exposure and HLA in healthy donors. Assay: immunoSEQ multiplex PCR; the TCRdb copy retains only in-frame clones and omits some. Among approximately 300,000 clones listed, just under 85% were seen once. The material sequenced was PBMCs. Receptor source: a woman aged 40 to 55 in good health and CMV-seropositive. The conserved cysteine and the conserved F or W are not part of the CDR3 here. Each record gives: D gene, V gene, J gene, CDR3 protein. D genes are given only for firm matches.

d_gene: .
v_gene: TRBV19
j_gene: TRBJ2-7
CDR3aa: ASSVTGLEQY

d_gene: .
v_gene: TRBV27
j_gene: TRBJ1-6
CDR3aa: ASSTGRGSPLH

d_gene: .
v_gene: TRBV5-6
j_gene: TRBJ1-1
CDR3aa: ASSLEGLINTEAF

d_gene: TRBD1
v_gene: TRBV6-1
j_gene: TRBJ2-3
CDR3aa: ASSEAGGQNMDTQY

d_gene: .
v_gene: TRBV7-7
j_gene: TRBJ2-5
CDR3aa: ASSFSVKETQY

d_gene: TRBD2
v_gene: TRBV5-1
j_gene: TRBJ2-1
CDR3aa: ASSSEDSGSLSYNEQF

d_gene: TRBD1
v_gene: TRBV6-1
j_gene: TRBJ1-5
CDR3aa: ASSRQGYQPQH

d_gene: TRBD1
v_gene: TRBV30
j_gene: TRBJ1-2
CDR3aa: AWSIPGGAGYGYT

d_gene: .
v_gene: TRBV14
j_gene: TRBJ2-7
CDR3aa: ASSPTGKGYEQY

d_gene: TRBD1
v_gene: TRBV19
j_gene: TRBJ1-2
CDR3aa: ASSRADRSNYGYT

d_gene: .
v_gene: TRBV2
j_gene: TRBJ2-7
CDR3aa: ASTVRDSPYEQY

d_gene: .
v_gene: TRBV5-1
j_gene: TRBJ2-5
CDR3aa: ASSLVSGKETQY

d_gene: .
v_gene: TRBV18
j_gene: TRBJ2-7
CDR3aa: ASSPTPMPYEQY

d_gene: .
v_gene: TRBV5-1
j_gene: TRBJ1-6
CDR3aa: ASRGTAGANSPLH

d_gene: TRBD2
v_gene: TRBV28
j_gene: TRBJ2-5
CDR3aa: ASSSAGTSGRETQY

d_gene: TRBD2
v_gene: TRBV28
j_gene: TRBJ2-6
CDR3aa: ASNSGGQGANVLT

d_gene: TRBD1
v_gene: TRBV23-1
j_gene: TRBJ1-5
CDR3aa: ARPPGTGDQPQH

d_gene: TRBD1
v_gene: TRBV19
j_gene: TRBJ1-1
CDR3aa: ASSMGGQGARNTEAF

d_gene: TRBD1
v_gene: TRBV10-3
j_gene: TRBJ2-7
CDR3aa: AIMWQGDEQY

d_gene: TRBD2
v_gene: TRBV2
j_gene: TRBJ2-2
CDR3aa: ASTRGGSKVTGELF

d_gene: .
v_gene: TRBV7-9
j_gene: TRBJ1-5
CDR3aa: ASSLWGDSNQPQH

d_gene: .
v_gene: TRBV2
j_gene: TRBJ1-2
CDR3aa: ASSESRVGYGYT

d_gene: TRBD2
v_gene: TRBV14
j_gene: TRBJ2-7
CDR3aa: ASRLAGGPYEQY

d_gene: TRBD1
v_gene: TRBV10-3
j_gene: TRBJ1-2
CDR3aa: AISLGQGSYGYT

d_gene: .
v_gene: TRBV4-3
j_gene: TRBJ2-7
CDR3aa: ASSQYQTYEQY

d_gene: .
v_gene: TRBV5-4
j_gene: TRBJ1-1
CDR3aa: ASSSPGIEAF

d_gene: TRBD1
v_gene: TRBV7-9
j_gene: TRBJ1-2
CDR3aa: ASSPLGDRDYGYT

d_gene: TRBD1
v_gene: TRBV28
j_gene: TRBJ2-2
CDR3aa: ASSVLQGSGELF

d_gene: TRBD1
v_gene: TRBV10-3
j_gene: TRBJ2-6
CDR3aa: AISASGQGAGGANVLT

d_gene: TRBD2
v_gene: TRBV27
j_gene: .
CDR3aa: ASSPTSYNEQY

d_gene: .
v_gene: TRBV7-2
j_gene: TRBJ1-5
CDR3aa: ASSPNRDQPQH

d_gene: TRBD1
v_gene: TRBV13
j_gene: TRBJ1-2
CDR3aa: ASSEQGAFYGYT

d_gene: .
v_gene: TRBV27
j_gene: TRBJ1-4
CDR3aa: ASRPGVGNEKLF

d_gene: .
v_gene: TRBV28
j_gene: .
CDR3aa: ASSRGALYEQY

d_gene: TRBD2
v_gene: TRBV19
j_gene: TRBJ2-1
CDR3aa: ASSILAGIYNEQF

d_gene: TRBD2
v_gene: TRBV28
j_gene: TRBJ2-1
CDR3aa: ATGTSGYYNEQF

d_gene: .
v_gene: TRBV7-2
j_gene: TRBJ1-2
CDR3aa: ASSPYATGGLYGYT

d_gene: TRBD2
v_gene: TRBV28
j_gene: TRBJ2-1
CDR3aa: ASSTRLAGVLNEQF

d_gene: TRBD1
v_gene: TRBV18
j_gene: TRBJ1-1
CDR3aa: ASSPVDRGSEAF

d_gene: .
v_gene: TRBV7-2
j_gene: TRBJ2-1
CDR3aa: ASSLWGDEQF

d_gene: .
v_gene: TRBV30
j_gene: TRBJ2-5
CDR3aa: AWRVGATQETQY

d_gene: TRBD1
v_gene: TRBV11-2
j_gene: TRBJ2-5
CDR3aa: ASSLVRGRLETQY

d_gene: TRBD2
v_gene: TRBV2
j_gene: TRBJ2-7
CDR3aa: ASNRATSGRGEQY

d_gene: .
v_gene: TRBV5-1
j_gene: TRBJ2-2
CDR3aa: ASSLGNRAPTNTGELF

d_gene: .
v_gene: TRBV7-2
j_gene: TRBJ1-2
CDR3aa: ASSPIVLYGYT

d_gene: TRBD1
v_gene: TRBV5-1
j_gene: TRBJ1-5
CDR3aa: ASSRQGGNQPQH

d_gene: .
v_gene: TRBV9
j_gene: TRBJ1-2
CDR3aa: ASGSGGNYGYT

d_gene: .
v_gene: TRBV4-3
j_gene: TRBJ1-1
CDR3aa: ASSQKTAAGTEAF

d_gene: .
v_gene: TRBV6-5
j_gene: TRBJ2-5
CDR3aa: ASSYLANPQETQY